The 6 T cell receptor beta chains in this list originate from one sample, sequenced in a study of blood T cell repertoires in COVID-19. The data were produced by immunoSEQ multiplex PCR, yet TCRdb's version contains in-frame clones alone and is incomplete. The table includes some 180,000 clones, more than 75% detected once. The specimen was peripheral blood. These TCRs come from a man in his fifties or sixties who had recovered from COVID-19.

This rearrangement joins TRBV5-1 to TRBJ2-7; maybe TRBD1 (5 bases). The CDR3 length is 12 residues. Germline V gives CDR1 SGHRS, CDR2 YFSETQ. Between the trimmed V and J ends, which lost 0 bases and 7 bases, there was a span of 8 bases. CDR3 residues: CASSLGQGEQYF. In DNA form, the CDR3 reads TGCGCCAGCAGCTTGGGCCAGGGTGAGCAGTACTTC.

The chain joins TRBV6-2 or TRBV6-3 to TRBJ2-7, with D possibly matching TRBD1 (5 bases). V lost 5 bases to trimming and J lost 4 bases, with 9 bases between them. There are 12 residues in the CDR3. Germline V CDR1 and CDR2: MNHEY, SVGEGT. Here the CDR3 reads CASSQTEYEQYF. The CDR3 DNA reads TGTGCCAGCAGTCAGACAGAATACGAGCAGTACTTC.

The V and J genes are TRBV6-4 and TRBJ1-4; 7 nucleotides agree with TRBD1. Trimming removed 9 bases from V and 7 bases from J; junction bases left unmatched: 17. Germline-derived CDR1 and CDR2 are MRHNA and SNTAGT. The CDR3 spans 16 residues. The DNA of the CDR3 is TGTGCCAGTGAGGACCCGGAGGGGGCGTTAGGTGAAAAACTGTTTTTT. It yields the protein CASEDPEGALGEKLFF.

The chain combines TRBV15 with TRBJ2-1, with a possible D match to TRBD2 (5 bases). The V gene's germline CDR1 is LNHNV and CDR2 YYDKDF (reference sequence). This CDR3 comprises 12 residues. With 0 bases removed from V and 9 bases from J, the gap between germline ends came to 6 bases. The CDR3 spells CATSRDRGEQFF. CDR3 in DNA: TGTGCCACCAGCAGAGATCGGGGTGAGCAGTTCTTC. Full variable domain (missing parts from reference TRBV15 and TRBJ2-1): DAMVIQNPRYQVTQFGKPVTLSCSQTLNHNVMYWYQQKSSQAPKLLFHYYDKDFNNEADTPDNFQSRRPNTSFCFLDIRSPGLGDTAMYLCATSRDRGEQFFGPGTRLTVL.

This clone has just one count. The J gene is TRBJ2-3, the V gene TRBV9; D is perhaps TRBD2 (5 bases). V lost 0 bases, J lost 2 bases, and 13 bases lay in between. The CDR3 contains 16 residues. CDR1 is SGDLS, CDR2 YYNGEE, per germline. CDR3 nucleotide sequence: TGTGCCAGCAGCGTAGAAGGAGCGGCCCCCACAGATACGCAGTATTTT. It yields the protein CASSVEGAAPTDTQYF.

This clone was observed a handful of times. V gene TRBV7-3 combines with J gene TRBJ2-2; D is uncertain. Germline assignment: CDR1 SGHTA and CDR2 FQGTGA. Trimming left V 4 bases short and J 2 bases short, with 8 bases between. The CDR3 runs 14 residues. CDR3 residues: CASSSPTNTGELFF. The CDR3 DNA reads TGTGCCAGCAGCTCACCTACCAACACCGGGGAGCTGTTTTTT.